A selection of T cell receptor beta chains follows, all from one sample in a study of CD8 T cells in ankylosing spondylitis. One entry per CDR3 protein results from TCRdb running MiXCR on the 5' RACE reads. The repertoire has fewer than 250,000 distinct CDR3 sequences, 20% to 30% of them found once; the top ten carry approximately 6.6%. The sequenced sample was blood, either unsorted or a sorted T cell fraction (not recorded which). The origin of the receptors is a male donor with ankylosing spondylitis or in good health (not recorded which). Each CDR3 is given with its conserved first and last residue. A D gene is named only where the DNA matches it firmly. Clone size is not always given. Where it is, it says once, few, many or a class for expanded clones.

v_gene,j_gene,abundance,d_gene,CDR3aa,CDR3nt
TRBV12-3/TRBV12-4,TRBJ2-7,many,TRBD2,CASSLASGTYEQYF,TGTGCCAGCAGTTTAGCTAGCGGGACCTACGAGCAGTACTTC
TRBV27,TRBJ2-1,few,.,CASRAETRANEQFF,TGTGCCAGCAGGGCAGAGACTAGGGCCAATGAGCAGTTCTTC
TRBV5-8,TRBJ1-1,many,.,CASRRSGTANTEAFF,TGTGCCAGCAGAAGATCCGGGACGGCGAACACTGAAGCTTTCTTT
TRBV20-1,TRBJ2-2,few,TRBD1,CSAPGTGGALTGELFF,TGCAGTGCCCCTGGGACAGGGGGCGCATTGACCGGGGAGCTGTTTTTT
TRBV12-3/TRBV12-4,TRBJ1-6,many,.,CASSADGYNSPLHF,TGTGCCAGCAGCGCGGACGGCTATAATTCACCCCTCCACTTT
TRBV20-1,TRBJ2-1,.,TRBD2,CSAGRTSGFYNEQFF,TGCAGTGCTGGCCGTACTAGCGGTTTCTACAATGAGCAGTTCTTC
TRBV5-1,TRBJ2-2,many,.,CASSSGNTGELFF,TGCGCCAGCAGCTCCGGGAACACCGGGGAGCTGTTTTTT
TRBV5-1,TRBJ2-7,many,TRBD2,CASSLAGTSVGEQYF,TGCGCCAGCAGCTTGGCCGGGACTAGCGTCGGTGAGCAGTACTTC
TRBV5-1,TRBJ2-1,.,.,CASSLEGNKQFF,TGCGCCAGCAGCTTGGAGGGAAATAAGCAGTTCTTC
TRBV3-1,TRBJ1-1,once,TRBD1,CASSQGQGNTEAFF,TGTGCCAGCAGCCAAGGACAGGGTAACACTGAAGCTTTCTTT
TRBV29-1,TRBJ2-1,few,.,CSVRPRLVYEQFF,TGCAGCGTTCGCCCCAGGCTAGTATATGAGCAGTTCTTC
TRBV18,TRBJ2-1,.,TRBD2,CASHLTSDSSEQFF,TGTGCCAGCCACCTGACTAGCGATTCGTCTGAGCAGTTCTTC
TRBV15,TRBJ2-4,.,.,CATSRDVQGGAHIQYF,TGTGCCACCAGCAGAGATGTTCAGGGGGGCGCACACATTCAGTACTTC
TRBV6-5,TRBJ1-1,.,.,CASVTKGLKAFF,TGTGCCAGCGTAACTAAGGGGCTGAAAGCTTTCTTT
TRBV7-2,TRBJ2-1,.,.,CASSPTLSRGYNEQFF,TGTGCCAGCAGCCCTACCCTAAGCAGAGGTTACAATGAGCAGTTCTTC
TRBV5-8,TRBJ2-1,many,.,CASSFRGPPGEQFF,TGTGCCAGCAGCTTCAGGGGCCCCCCCGGTGAGCAGTTCTTC
TRBV10-2,TRBJ2-1,many,TRBD2,CASSGGSGNFDEQFF,TGCGCCAGCAGTGGGGGGAGCGGGAACTTCGATGAGCAGTTCTTC
TRBV6-2/TRBV6-3,TRBJ2-7,many,.,CASSYFFGTATIEQYF,TGTGCCAGCAGTTACTTTTTTGGGACGGCAACTATCGAGCAGTACTTC
TRBV5-6,TRBJ2-7,many,TRBD1,CASSNRDRGGYEQYF,TGTGCCAGCAGCAACCGGGACAGGGGAGGGTACGAGCAGTACTTC
TRBV20-1,TRBJ2-7,.,TRBD2,CSARDRSSGPLVYEQYF,TGCAGTGCTAGAGATCGATCTAGCGGCCCGTTGGTCTACGAGCAGTACTTC
TRBV20-1,TRBJ2-1,many,TRBD2,CSASGPGLAALNEQFF,TGCAGTGCTAGTGGCCCGGGACTAGCCGCCCTCAATGAGCAGTTCTTC
TRBV4-3,TRBJ1-1,.,.,CASSQDIDTRNEAFF,TGCGCCAGCAGCCAAGATATCGATACAAGGAATGAAGCTTTCTTT
TRBV28,TRBJ1-4,many,.,CASRGAREKLFF,TGTGCCAGCAGGGGGGCGCGAGAAAAACTGTTTTTT
TRBV5-4,TRBJ2-1,.,TRBD2,CAARSGTRSYNEQFF,TGTGCAGCCCGGAGCGGGACTCGCTCCTACAATGAGCAGTTCTTC
TRBV5-1,TRBJ2-3,.,.,CASSLEWGTDTQYF,TGCGCCAGCAGCTTGGAGTGGGGCACAGATACGCAGTATTTT
TRBV12-5,TRBJ2-1,many,.,CASGVVYNEQFF,TGTGCTAGTGGTGTAGTCTACAATGAGCAGTTCTTC
TRBV6-5,TRBJ1-6,few,.,CASSYEQWNSPLHF,TGTGCCAGCAGTTACGAACAGTGGAATTCACCCCTCCACTTT